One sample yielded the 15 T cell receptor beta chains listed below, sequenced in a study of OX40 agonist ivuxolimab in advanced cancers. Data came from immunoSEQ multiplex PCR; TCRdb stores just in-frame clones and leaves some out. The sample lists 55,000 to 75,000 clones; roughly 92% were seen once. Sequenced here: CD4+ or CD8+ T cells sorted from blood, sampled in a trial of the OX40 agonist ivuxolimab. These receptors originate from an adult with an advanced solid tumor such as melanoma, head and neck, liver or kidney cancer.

CDR3 nucleotides: TGTGCCAGCAGTGGGGGACAGTCAGGCAAAAACATTCAGTACTTC. Translating gives CASSGGQSGKNIQYF. The chain couples TRBV28 to TRBJ2-4; TRBD1 matches 7 bases. The CDR3 runs 15 residues. V lost 5 bases and J lost 3; bases outside the gene matches: 7. Germline V lookup: CDR1 MDHEN, CDR2 SYDVKM.

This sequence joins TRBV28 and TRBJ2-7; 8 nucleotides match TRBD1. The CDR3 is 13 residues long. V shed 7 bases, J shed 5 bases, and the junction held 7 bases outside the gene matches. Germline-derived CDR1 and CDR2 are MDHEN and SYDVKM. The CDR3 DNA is TGTGCCAGCATCGCCCCGGGACAGGACGAGCAGTACTTC. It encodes CASIAPGQDEQYF. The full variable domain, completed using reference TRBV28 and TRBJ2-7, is DVKVTQSSRYLVKRTGEKVFLECVQDMDHENMFWYRQDPGLGLRLIYFSYDVKMKEKGDIPEGYSVSREKKERFSLILESASTNQTSMYLCASIAPGQDEQYFGPGTRLTVT.

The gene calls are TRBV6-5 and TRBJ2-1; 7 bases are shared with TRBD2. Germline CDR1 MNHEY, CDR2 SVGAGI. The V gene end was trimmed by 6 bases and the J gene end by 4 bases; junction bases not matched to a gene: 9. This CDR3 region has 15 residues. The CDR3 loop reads CASRAGTTTYNEQFF. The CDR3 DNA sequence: TGTGCCAGCAGGGCCGGGACTACAACATACAATGAGCAGTTCTTC.

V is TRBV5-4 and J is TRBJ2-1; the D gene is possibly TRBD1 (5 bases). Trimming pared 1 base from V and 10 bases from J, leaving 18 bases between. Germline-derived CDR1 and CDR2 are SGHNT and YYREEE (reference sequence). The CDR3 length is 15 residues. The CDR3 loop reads CASSLYGAPPGEQFF. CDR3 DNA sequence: TGTGCCAGCAGCTTGTATGGGGCGCCCCCAGGGGAGCAGTTCTTC.

CDR3 sequence reads: CASRRGEEPQHF. CDR3 DNA: TGTGCCAGCAGGAGGGGGGAGGAGCCCCAGCATTTT. The V and J genes are TRBV6-5 and TRBJ1-5; D might be TRBD1 (6 bases). Trimming took 6 bases from V and 8 from J, leaving 11 bases between them. Per germline, CDR1 MNHEY and CDR2 SVGAGI. The CDR3 has 12 residues.

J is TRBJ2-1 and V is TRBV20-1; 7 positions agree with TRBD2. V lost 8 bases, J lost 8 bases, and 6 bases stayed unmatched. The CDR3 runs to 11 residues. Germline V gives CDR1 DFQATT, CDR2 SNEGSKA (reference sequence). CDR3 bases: TGCAGTCCGGGGAGGGCGGATGAGCAGTTCTTC. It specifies CSPGRADEQFF.

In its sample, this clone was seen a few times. CDR3 sequence reads: CASSLGGSHYGYTF. The CDR3 DNA reads TGCGCCAGCAGCTTGGGAGGCAGCCACTATGGCTACACCTTC. The rearrangement uses TRBV5-1 and TRBJ1-2; D is uncertain. V was clipped by 0 bases and J by 3 bases, with 9 bases between them. This CDR3 spans 14 amino acids. CDR1 SGHRS and CDR2 YFSETQ come from the germline V gene.

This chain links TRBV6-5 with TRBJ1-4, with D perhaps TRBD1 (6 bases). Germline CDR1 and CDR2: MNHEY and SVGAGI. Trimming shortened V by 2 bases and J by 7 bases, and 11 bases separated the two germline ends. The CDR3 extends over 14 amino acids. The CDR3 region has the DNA TGTGCCAGCAGTTACGTAGGACAGTCTGAAAAACTGTTTTTT. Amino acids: CASSYVGQSEKLFF.

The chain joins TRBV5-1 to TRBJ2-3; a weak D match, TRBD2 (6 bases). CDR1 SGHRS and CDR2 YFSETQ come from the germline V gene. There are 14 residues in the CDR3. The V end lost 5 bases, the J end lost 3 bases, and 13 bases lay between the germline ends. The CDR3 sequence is CASRGGRITDTQYF. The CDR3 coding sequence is TGCGCCAGCAGGGGGGGAAGAATTACAGATACGCAGTATTTT.

CDR3: CASRSFRTGTDTQYF. In DNA, the CDR3 is TGTGCCAGCAGATCTTTTAGGACAGGCACAGATACGCAGTATTTT. This sequence joins TRBV28 and TRBJ2-3, with a possible D match to TRBD1 (6 bases). Germline-derived CDR1 and CDR2 are MDHEN and SYDVKM. V was pared by 6 bases and J by 1 base, with 14 bases between. The length of the CDR3 is 15 residues.

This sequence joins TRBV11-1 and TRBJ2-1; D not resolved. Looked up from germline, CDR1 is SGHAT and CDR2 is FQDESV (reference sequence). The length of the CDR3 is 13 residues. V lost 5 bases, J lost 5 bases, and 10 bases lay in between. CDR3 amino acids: CASSQGHDNEQFF. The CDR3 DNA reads TGTGCCAGCAGCCAAGGGCACGACAATGAGCAGTTCTTC. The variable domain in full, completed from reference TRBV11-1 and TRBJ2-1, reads EAEVAQSPRYKITEKSQAVAFWCDPISGHATLYWYRQILGQGPELLVQFQDESVVDDSQLPKDRFSAERLKGVDSTLKIQPAELGDSAMYLCASSQGHDNEQFFGPGTRLTVL.

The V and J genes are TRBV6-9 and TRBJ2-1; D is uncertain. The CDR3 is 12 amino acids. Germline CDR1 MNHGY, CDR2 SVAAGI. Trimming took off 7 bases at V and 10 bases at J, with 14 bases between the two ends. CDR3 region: CASKARSEEQFF. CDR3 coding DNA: TGTGCCAGCAAGGCCCGCAGCGAGGAGCAGTTCTTC.

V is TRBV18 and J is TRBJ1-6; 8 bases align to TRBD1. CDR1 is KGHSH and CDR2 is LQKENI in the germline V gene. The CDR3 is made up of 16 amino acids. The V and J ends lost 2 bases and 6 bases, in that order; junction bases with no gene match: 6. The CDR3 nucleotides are TGTGCCAGCTCACCATGGACAGGGATGACTAATTCACCCCTCCACTTT. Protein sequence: CASSPWTGMTNSPLHF. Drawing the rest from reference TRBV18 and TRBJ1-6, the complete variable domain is NAGVMQNPRHLVRRRGQEARLRCSPMKGHSHVYWYRQLPEEGLKFMVYLQKENIIDESGMPKERFSAEFPKEGPSILRIQQVVRGDSAAYFCASSPWTGMTNSPLHFGNGTRLTVT.

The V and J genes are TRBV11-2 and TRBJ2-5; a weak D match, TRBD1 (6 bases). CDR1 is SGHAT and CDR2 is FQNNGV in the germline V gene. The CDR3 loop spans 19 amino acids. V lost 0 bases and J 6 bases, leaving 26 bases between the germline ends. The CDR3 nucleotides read TGTGCCAGCAGCTTAGACGCCAATGTGCATACAGGGATCCCCAAGACCCAGTACTTC. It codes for CASSLDANVHTGIPKTQYF.

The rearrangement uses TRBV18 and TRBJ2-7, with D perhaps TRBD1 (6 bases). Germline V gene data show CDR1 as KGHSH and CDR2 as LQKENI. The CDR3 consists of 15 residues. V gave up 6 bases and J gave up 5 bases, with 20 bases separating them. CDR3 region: CASSHGTSPTDEQYF. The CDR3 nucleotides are TGTGCCAGCTCGCACGGGACATCCCCTACGGACGAGCAGTACTTC.